Below are 27 T cell receptor beta chains sequenced from a single sample in a study of PD-1 blockade in classical Hodgkin lymphoma. Libraries were prepared by immunoSEQ multiplex PCR; TCRdb keeps only in-frame clonotypes and omits some of them. The repertoire holds some 16,000 clones, with approximately 90% as singletons. Indicated time point: newly diagnosed, previously untreated cHL patient sample. Thawed PBMCs yielded CD4+ T cells through magnetic negative selection. Sequencing input: CD4+ T cells from blood. These receptors came from a human donor with classical Hodgkin lymphoma.

The chain joins TRBV7-2 to TRBJ2-7; tentative D call: TRBD2 (6 bases). The germline gives CDR1 SGHTA, CDR2 FQGNSA. V gave up 7 bases and J gave up 1 base, with 14 bases separating them. The CDR3 spans 14 residues. CDR3 sequence reads: CASTQVAGSYEQYF. CDR3 bases: TGTGCCAGCACCCAGGTGGCGGGATCCTACGAGCAGTACTTC.

V and J are TRBV7-8 and TRBJ2-3, with TRBD2 matching 10 bases. Per the germline V gene, CDR1 is SGHVS and CDR2 is FQNEAQ. The junction had 5 bases not matched to a gene; V was cut back by 5 bases and J by 3 bases. This CDR3 has 15 amino acids. CDR3 nucleotides: TGTGCCAGCAGCCCCACTAGCGGGATAACAGATACGCAGTATTTT. Protein product: CASSPTSGITDTQYF.

The rearrangement links TRBV2 to TRBJ1-4, with D possibly matching TRBD1 (6 bases). Trimming left V 2 bases short and J 7 bases short, with 14 bases between. CDR1 and CDR2 from the germline V gene are SNHLY and FYNNEI. There are 15 residues in the CDR3. CDR3 loop: CASSELQGGLEKLFF. CDR3 sequence (DNA): TGTGCCAGCAGTGAACTACAGGGAGGGCTTGAAAAACTGTTTTTT. The full variable domain, in which reference TRBV2 and TRBJ1-4 provide the parts outside the CDR3, is EPEVTQTPSHQVTQMGQEVILRCVPISNHLYFYWYRQILGQKVEFLVSFYNNEISEKSEIFDDQFSVERPDGSNFTLKIRSTKLEDSAMYFCASSELQGGLEKLFFGSGTQLSVL.

The chain recombines TRBV18 with TRBJ1-2; D might be TRBD1 (5 bases). Trimming took off 3 bases at V and 6 bases at J, with 11 bases between the two ends. Germline V gene sequence: CDR1 KGHSH, CDR2 LQKENI. There are 13 residues in the CDR3. CDR3 sequence reads: CASSPNRGDGYTF. CDR3 in DNA: TGTGCCAGCTCACCGAACCGGGGGGATGGCTACACCTTC. The full variable domain, its missing parts supplied by reference TRBV18 and TRBJ1-2, is NAGVMQNPRHLVRRRGQEARLRCSPMKGHSHVYWYRQLPEEGLKFMVYLQKENIIDESGMPKERFSAEFPKEGPSILRIQQVVRGDSAAYFCASSPNRGDGYTFGSGTRLTVV.

V is TRBV18 and J is TRBJ1-1; D might be TRBD1 (6 bases). From germline, CDR1 is KGHSH and CDR2 LQKENI. V lost 3 bases and J 4 bases, leaving 18 bases between the germline ends. The CDR3 is 16 amino acids. The CDR3 here is CASSPPNRVEGTEAFF. DNA for the CDR3: TGTGCCAGCTCACCTCCCAACAGGGTTGAGGGCACTGAAGCTTTCTTT.

J is TRBJ1-1 and V is TRBV5-1, with 7 bases identical to TRBD1. Germline CDR1 reads SGHRS; CDR2 reads YFSETQ. V gave up 1 base and J gave up 3 bases; unmatched junction bases: 3. The CDR3 totals 14 residues. The CDR3 here is CASSLTGVDTEAFF. Written as DNA, the CDR3 is TGCGCCAGCAGCTTGACAGGGGTAGACACTGAAGCTTTCTTT.

The chain couples TRBV19 to TRBJ1-1; no clear D gene. The germline gives CDR1 LNHDA, CDR2 SQIVND (reference sequence). V gave up 1 base and J gave up 4 bases, with 4 bases separating them. The CDR3 runs 12 residues. The CDR3 reads CASSIGLTEAFF. For the CDR3, the DNA is TGTGCCAGTAGTATAGGCCTCACTGAAGCTTTCTTT.

This chain uses TRBV11-1 with TRBJ1-1; no clear D. This CDR3 region has 14 residues. V gave up 7 bases and J gave up 1 base, with 13 bases separating them. Germline CDR1 and CDR2: SGHAT and FQDESV (reference sequence). The CDR3 nucleotides read TGTGCCAGCAAACCAAGCCGGGCGAACACTGAAGCTTTCTTT. Protein: CASKPSRANTEAFF.

This chain connects TRBV4-1 to TRBJ1-1; no clear D. V gave up 1 base and J gave up 9 bases, with 12 bases separating them. This CDR3 has 13 residues. Germline-derived CDR1 and CDR2 are MGHRA and YSYEKL. CDR3 DNA sequence: TGCGCCAGCAGCCAAGTGACAACGGCGAAAGCTTTCTTT. The encoded protein is CASSQVTTAKAFF.

V and J are TRBV19 and TRBJ2-2, with TRBD1 matching 12 bases. From germline, CDR1 is LNHDA and CDR2 SQIVND (reference sequence). The CDR3 consists of 16 residues. The J segment lost 6 bases and the V segment lost 9 bases, leaving 11 bases of the junction unmatched. The CDR3 loop reads CASRLPGQGAAGELFF. In DNA, the CDR3 is TGTGCCAGCAGACTCCCGGGACAGGGGGCAGCCGGGGAGCTGTTTTTT.

This clone was recorded a few times. This rearrangement joins TRBV7-2 to TRBJ1-5; TRBD1 aligns across 9 bases. This CDR3 region has 13 residues. J lost 7 bases, V lost 4 bases, and 2 bases had no gene match. Germline assignment: CDR1 SGHTA and CDR2 FQGNSA. The CDR3 loop is CASSWTGEQPQHF. CDR3 sequence (DNA): TGTGCCAGCAGCTGGACAGGGGAACAGCCCCAGCATTTT.

The chain uses TRBV29-1 and TRBJ2-1; weak D call: TRBD2 (6 bases). Germline V gene sequence: CDR1 SQVTM, CDR2 ANQGSEA. The CDR3 runs to 11 residues. The ends were cut back, 8 bases at V and 2 bases at J, with 7 bases in the middle. CDR3 loop: CSWGAYNEQFF. The CDR3 region has the DNA TGCAGCTGGGGGGCCTACAATGAGCAGTTCTTC.

The count of this clone is one. This chain connects TRBV19 to TRBJ1-3; D gene unclear. V lost 3 bases to trimming and J lost 3 bases, with 0 bases between them. The CDR3 covers 11 residues. CDR1 is LNHDA, CDR2 SQIVND, per germline (reference sequence). This CDR3 is CASSIGNTIYF. The DNA for the CDR3 is TGTGCCAGTAGTATTGGAAACACCATATATTTT.

J is TRBJ2-2 and V is TRBV11-2; D unresolved. V lost 4 bases and J 4 bases, leaving 10 bases between the germline ends. The germline gives CDR1 SGHAT, CDR2 FQNNGV. The CDR3 runs to 14 residues. This CDR3 reads CASSSARATGELFF. The CDR3 coding sequence is TGTGCCAGCAGCTCAGCTAGAGCCACCGGGGAGCTGTTTTTT.

This sequence joins TRBV19 and TRBJ2-6; D not resolved. Germline assignment: CDR1 LNHDA and CDR2 SQIVND (reference sequence). The CDR3 runs 15 residues. Trimming pared 7 bases from V and 3 bases from J, leaving 13 bases between. CDR3 in DNA: TGTGCCAGTACTTCAAAGGATTTTGGGGCCAACGTCCTGACTTTC. It yields the protein CASTSKDFGANVLTF.

The chain combines TRBV10-3 with TRBJ2-7; 10 bases are a match to TRBD1. Germline V gene data show CDR1 as ENHRY and CDR2 as SYGVKD. The V gene end was trimmed by 4 bases and the J gene end by 3 bases; junction bases not matched to a gene: 0. The CDR3 covers 13 residues. CDR3 region: CAISGTGGYEQYF. The CDR3 nucleotides read TGTGCCATCAGTGGGACAGGGGGCTACGAGCAGTACTTC.

The chain carries TRBV7-8 and TRBJ2-7, with D hard to call. The CDR3 spans 13 residues. CDR1 SGHVS and CDR2 FQNEAQ come from the germline V gene. Trimming took off 3 bases at V and 5 bases at J, with 11 bases between the two ends. The CDR3 region is CASSFISFDEQYF. In nucleotides, the CDR3 is TGTGCCAGCAGCTTCATTAGCTTCGACGAGCAGTACTTC.

The genes are TRBV5-1 and TRBJ2-2, with unresolved D. V lost 0 bases, J lost 7 bases, and 10 bases lay in between. The CDR3 spans 14 residues. Germline lookup yields CDR1 SGHRS and CDR2 YFSETQ. CDR3 bases: TGCGCCAGCAGCTTGGGGTCGGTACGCGGGGAGCTGTTTTTT. This gives the protein CASSLGSVRGELFF.

The gene calls are TRBV18 and TRBJ1-6; unclear D gene. The V gene lost 3 bases and the J gene lost 7 bases, with 7 bases spanning the gap. CDR1 is KGHSH, CDR2 LQKENI, per germline. There are 13 residues in the CDR3. The CDR3 protein is CASSPQPNSPLHF. Here the CDR3 DNA reads TGTGCCAGCTCACCGCAGCCGAATTCACCCCTCCACTTT. Full variable domain (rest looked up from reference TRBV18 and TRBJ1-6): NAGVMQNPRHLVRRRGQEARLRCSPMKGHSHVYWYRQLPEEGLKFMVYLQKENIIDESGMPKERFSAEFPKEGPSILRIQQVVRGDSAAYFCASSPQPNSPLHFGNGTRLTVT.

The chain carries TRBV28 and TRBJ2-7; 10 bases are shared with TRBD1. Germline loops: CDR1 MDHEN, CDR2 SYDVKM. J gave up 0 bases and V 5 bases, and 7 bases lay outside the gene matches. The CDR3 runs 16 residues. CDR3 loop: CASSPWGQGSSYEQYF. CDR3 in DNA: TGTGCCAGCAGTCCGTGGGGACAGGGGAGCTCCTACGAGCAGTACTTC.

This clone was recorded once. The gene calls are TRBV9 and TRBJ2-3; TRBD2 matches at 7 bases. Losses at the gene ends were 2 bases for V and 3 bases for J; bases not matched to a gene: 6. This CDR3 comprises 15 residues. Germline V gene lookup returns CDR1 SGDLS and CDR2 YYNGEE. The CDR3 loop reads CASSVTSTPTDTQYF. The CDR3 DNA follows: TGTGCCAGCAGCGTGACTAGCACACCTACAGATACGCAGTATTTT.

The V and J genes are TRBV10-1 and TRBJ2-7; perhaps TRBD1 as D (6 bases). The CDR3 is made up of 12 amino acids. Germline CDR1 and CDR2: WNHNN and SYGVQD (reference sequence). Trimming cost V 8 bases and J 3 bases, with 11 bases left between them. As DNA, the CDR3 is TGCGCCAGCGGGACAAGCTTCTACGAGCAGTACTTC. Amino acid sequence: CASGTSFYEQYF.

This chain connects TRBV5-1 to TRBJ1-2; tentatively, D is TRBD1 (5 bases). The CDR3 consists of 13 residues. The V end was cut by 1 base, the J end by 8 bases, with 12 bases between. Germline CDR1 is SGHRS and CDR2 is YFSETQ. The CDR3: CASSLTQGGGYTF. The CDR3 bases are TGCGCCAGCAGCTTGACCCAGGGAGGCGGCTACACCTTC.

The chain is built from TRBV20-1 and TRBJ2-3; TRBD1 or TRBD2 may be the D gene (5 bases each). The V and J ends lost 5 bases and 5 bases respectively, with 8 bases between them. CDR1 and CDR2 (germline): DFQATT, SNEGSKA (reference sequence). The CDR3 runs 11 residues. CDR3 DNA sequence: TGCAGTGCTCGGGGCCTAGATACGCAGTATTTT. Protein product: CSARGLDTQYF.

This chain links TRBV25-1 with TRBJ1-1; 8 bases line up with TRBD1. The CDR3 length is 14 residues. V lost 7 bases, J lost 5 bases, and 9 bases stayed unmatched. Germline CDR1 and CDR2: MGHDK and SYGVNS. Here the CDR3 reads CASKLAGGRTEAFF. The CDR3 DNA follows: TGTGCCAGCAAGTTGGCAGGGGGCCGAACTGAAGCTTTCTTT.

J is TRBJ1-1 and V is TRBV6-4, with D possibly TRBD1 on 5 matching bases. Germline assignment: CDR1 MRHNA and CDR2 SNTAGT. The CDR3 is 14 residues long. With 6 bases removed from V and 10 bases from J, the gap between germline ends came to 21 bases. The CDR3 region has the DNA TGTGCCAGCAGCGAGAGCAGACAGCCAGCTTTAGCTTTCTTT. Its translation: CASSESRQPALAFF.

The gene calls are TRBV20-1 and TRBJ1-1; a weak D match, TRBD1 (5 bases). V was trimmed by 0 bases and J by 9 bases, leaving 8 bases between them. From germline, CDR1 is DFQATT and CDR2 SNEGSKA (reference sequence). The CDR3 sequence is 11 residues long. CDR3 amino acids: CSARDSGQAFF. In nucleotides, the CDR3 is TGCAGTGCTAGAGATTCGGGGCAAGCTTTCTTT.